This T cell receptor beta chain is drawn from a study of cytomegalovirus exposure and HLA in healthy donors. Study overall: Unique TCRs numbering some 77 million, obtained from HLA-typed donors, made up an early data release.

Germline assignment: CDR1 LNHDA and CDR2 SQIVND (reference sequence). CDR3 size: 13 residues. V was trimmed by 7 bases and J by 5 bases, leaving 12 bases between them. Vbeta (60) and Jbeta (13) primers were used in the PCR. Clones were sequenced by immunoSEQ multiplex PCR, and TCRdb holds only the in-frame ones, with some missing. The profile shows around 170,000 clones, approximately 80% of them singletons. The chain couples TRBV19 to TRBJ1-5; tentatively, D is TRBD1 (6 bases). The sample comprised PBMCs. This receptor was identified in a woman aged 50 to 60 in good health and CMV-seropositive. The CDR3 nucleotides are TGTGCCAGTACCTCAGGGGATCATCAGCCCCAGCATTTT. It is translated as CASTSGDHQPQHF.